The 16 T cell receptor beta chains below come from one sample, sequenced in a study of blood T cells in healthy people across ages. Sample-barcoded 5' priming and a J-beta primer mix drove a second PCR of about 6 to 12 cycles. Each CDR3 protein is one row after TCRdb ran MiXCR on the 5' RACE reads. The repertoire holds 650,000 to 900,000 distinct CDR3 sequences, with 62% as singletons. Sequencing was performed on blood. Every receptor here comes from a man in his thirties or forties in good health.

J is TRBJ2-1 and V is TRBV5-6; 7 nucleotides align to TRBD1. CDR3 length equals 14 residues. The ends lost 1 base at V and 8 bases at J; junction bases unmatched: 6. Germline assignment: CDR1 SGHDT and CDR2 YYEEEE. The DNA of the CDR3 is TGTGCCAGCAGCTTGATACAGGGGCGGCATGAGCAGTTCTTC. It translates to CASSLIQGRHEQFF.

This clonotype is a singleton in its sample. V usage is TRBV29-1 and J usage is TRBJ1-1; TRBD1 agrees at 9 bases. CDR1 is SQVTM, CDR2 ANQGSEA, per germline. The CDR3 sequence is 14 residues long. Losses at the gene ends were 8 bases for V and 4 bases for J; bases not matched to a gene: 11. CDR3 in amino acids: CSTGQGFRGTEAFF. In DNA, the CDR3 is TGCAGCACCGGACAGGGGTTCAGGGGCACTGAAGCTTTCTTT.

This clonotype was found a few times. The rearrangement links TRBV7-9 to TRBJ2-7; 9 bases align to TRBD2. With V trimmed by 4 bases and J by 3 bases, 13 bases remained unmatched. Germline V gene lookup returns CDR1 SEHNR and CDR2 FQNEAQ (reference sequence). The CDR3 length is 17 residues. The CDR3 DNA follows: TGTGCCAGCAGCTCTGGCGGGCTAGCGGGGTACCGCTACGAGCAGTACTTC. This gives the protein CASSSGGLAGYRYEQYF. The variable domain in full, with the rest retrieved from reference TRBV7-9 and TRBJ2-7, is DTGVSQNPRHKITKRGQNVTFRCDPISEHNRLYWYRQTLGQGPEFLTYFQNEAQLEKSRLLSDRFSAERPKGSFSTLEIQRTEQGDSAMYLCASSSGGLAGYRYEQYFGPGTRLTVT.

V and J are TRBV29-1 and TRBJ2-5; 9 bases align to TRBD1. The assigned J gene may be wrong: the sequence end matches TRBJ2-7 better. Germline V gene lookup returns CDR1 SQVTM and CDR2 ANQGSEA. This CDR3 is 12 amino acids long. The CDR3 nucleotides are TGCAGCGTGGGGACAGGGTGGGTCGAGCAGTACTTC. It is translated as CSVGTGWVEQYF.

There are a few counts of this clonotype. The chain uses TRBV28 and TRBJ1-2; D may be TRBD1 (5 bases). The germline CDR1 and CDR2 sequences are MDHEN and SYDVKM. CDR3 length: 16 residues. Trimming cost V 1 base and J 4 bases, with 16 bases left between them. The CDR3 reads CASSLSFQGSLYGYTF. The CDR3 bases are TGTGCCAGCAGTTTATCTTTTCAGGGTAGTCTCTATGGCTACACCTTC.

This clonotype came up a few times. V usage is TRBV7-6 and J usage is TRBJ2-6, with D tentatively TRBD1 or TRBD2 (5 bases each). The V gene's germline CDR1 is SGHVS and CDR2 FNYEAQ. V was clipped by 1 base and J by 4 bases, with 11 bases between them. The CDR3 spans 16 residues. CDR3 protein: CASSLEGPGGANVLTF. The DNA for the CDR3 is TGTGCCAGCAGCTTAGAGGGACCCGGGGGGGCCAACGTCCTGACTTTC. Full variable domain (outside the CDR3, taken from reference TRBV7-6 and TRBJ2-6): GAGVSQSPRYKVTKRGQDVALRCDPISGHVSLYWYRQALGQGPEFLTYFNYEAQQDKSGLPNDRFSAERPEGSISTLTIQRTEQRDSAMYRCASSLEGPGGANVLTFGAGSRLTVL.

Remarks on this clonotype: Given a much more abundant clone one base away, this may be a read error. This chain links TRBV10-3 with TRBJ2-1; D possibly matches TRBD1 or TRBD2 (5 bases each). CDR3 length equals 14 residues. Looked up from germline, CDR1 is ENHRY and CDR2 is SYGVKD. The CDR3 DNA reads as TGTGCCACCAGTGAAAACGGGGCCGCAAATGAGCAGTTCTTC. It translates to CATSENGAANEQFF.

CDR3 nucleotide sequence: TGTGCCAGCAGCAAAGGTTCGGACAGGGGGGACAATGAGCAGTTCTTC. It codes for CASSKGSDRGDNEQFF. The rearrangement uses TRBV21-1 and TRBJ2-1; the table calls TRBD1, which could not be checked here. TRBV21-1 is an annotated pseudogene. The CDR3 contains 16 residues.

The gene calls are TRBV4-3 and TRBJ2-5; TRBD2 aligns across 10 bases. This CDR3 spans 16 amino acids. The germline CDR1 and CDR2 sequences are LGHNA and YSLEER. V trimming: 0 bases; J trimming: 5 bases; junction bases outside the gene matches: 6. This chain's CDR3 is CASSQDTSGETETQYF. CDR3 in DNA: TGCGCCAGCAGCCAAGATACTAGCGGGGAGACTGAGACCCAGTACTTC.

The sample holds a few counts of this clonotype. V gene TRBV6-1 combines with J gene TRBJ2-7; the D is unclear. The CDR3 loop spans 12 amino acids. The ends were cut back, 5 bases at V and 2 bases at J, with 7 bases in the middle. Germline V lookup: CDR1 MNHNS, CDR2 SASEGT. CDR3 nucleotides: TGTGCCAGCAGTCGCCAAACCTACGAGCAGTACTTC. It yields the protein CASSRQTYEQYF.

This clonotype was seen once. The chain combines TRBV27 with TRBJ2-5; 12 bases are a match to TRBD2. The CDR3 loop spans 16 amino acids. In germline, CDR1 is MNHEY, CDR2 SMNVEV (reference sequence). V shed 6 bases, J shed 2 bases, and the junction held 7 bases outside the gene matches. The CDR3 bases are TGTGCCAGCAGCACCGGGACTAGCGGGCCGCAAGAGACCCAGTACTTC. Translating it yields CASSTGTSGPQETQYF.

Worth noting for this clonotype: This sequence may be a read error, since a much larger clone differs from it by one base. This chain connects TRBV7-2 to TRBJ2-3; D call uncertain. Germline CDR1 reads SGHTA; CDR2 reads FQGNSA. The CDR3 contains 17 residues. CDR3 DNA: TGTGTCAGCAGCCCAGCATCGGGCCAGCCGAGCAGCGATACGCAGTATTTT. This gives the protein CVSSPASGQPSSDTQYF. Using reference TRBV7-2 and TRBJ2-3 for the parts outside the CDR3, the full variable domain is GAGVSQSPSNKVTEKGKDVELRCDPISGHTALYWYRQSLGQGLEFLIYFQGNSAPDKSGLPSDRFSAERTGGSVSTLTIQRTQQEDSAVYLCVSSPASGQPSSDTQYFGPGTRLTVL.

V is TRBV5-4 and J is TRBJ2-3, with no clear D. CDR1 is SGHNT, CDR2 YYREEE, per germline (reference sequence). There are 12 residues in the CDR3. V was clipped by 3 bases and J by 12 bases, with 14 bases between them. The CDR3 bases are TGTGCCAGCAGCTCCCCCCTTAAACCCCAGTATTTT. Protein product: CASSSPLKPQYF.

This chain uses TRBV6-6 with TRBJ1-6; D may be TRBD1 (6 bases). Trimming pared 5 bases from V and 0 bases from J, leaving 14 bases between. The CDR3 extends over 17 amino acids. Germline CDR1 is MNHNY and CDR2 is SVGAGI (reference sequence). CDR3 bases: TGTGCCAGCAGTCAGGGACAACCTACCTCCTATAATTCACCCCTCCACTTT. Translation gives CASSQGQPTSYNSPLHF.

V usage is TRBV20-1 and J usage is TRBJ2-3; D might be TRBD1 or TRBD2, each matching 5 bases. This CDR3 region has 18 residues. V lost 2 bases and J lost 8, with 29 bases in between. In germline, CDR1 is DFQATT, CDR2 SNEGSKA (reference sequence). CDR3 sequence (DNA): TGCAGTGCTAGACGTACATTTCAGGGACGAGCGAGGTCAGGTACGCAGTATTTT. It encodes CSARRTFQGRARSGTQYF.

This clonotype has just a few counts. This chain joins TRBV25-1 and TRBJ2-6; D uncertain. V lost 7 bases to trimming and J lost 0 bases, with 7 bases between them. Germline CDR1 is MGHDK and CDR2 is SYGVNS. The CDR3 covers 14 residues. CDR3 sequence (DNA): TGTGCCAGCACGAGTTCCTCTGGGGCCAACGTCCTGACTTTC. Its protein product is CASTSSSGANVLTF. Drawing the rest from reference TRBV25-1 and TRBJ2-6, the complete variable domain is EADIYQTPRYLVIGTGKKITLECSQTMGHDKMYWYQQDPGMELHLIHYSYGVNSTEKGDLSSESTVSRIRTEHFPLTLESARPSHTSQYLCASTSSSGANVLTFGAGSRLTVL.